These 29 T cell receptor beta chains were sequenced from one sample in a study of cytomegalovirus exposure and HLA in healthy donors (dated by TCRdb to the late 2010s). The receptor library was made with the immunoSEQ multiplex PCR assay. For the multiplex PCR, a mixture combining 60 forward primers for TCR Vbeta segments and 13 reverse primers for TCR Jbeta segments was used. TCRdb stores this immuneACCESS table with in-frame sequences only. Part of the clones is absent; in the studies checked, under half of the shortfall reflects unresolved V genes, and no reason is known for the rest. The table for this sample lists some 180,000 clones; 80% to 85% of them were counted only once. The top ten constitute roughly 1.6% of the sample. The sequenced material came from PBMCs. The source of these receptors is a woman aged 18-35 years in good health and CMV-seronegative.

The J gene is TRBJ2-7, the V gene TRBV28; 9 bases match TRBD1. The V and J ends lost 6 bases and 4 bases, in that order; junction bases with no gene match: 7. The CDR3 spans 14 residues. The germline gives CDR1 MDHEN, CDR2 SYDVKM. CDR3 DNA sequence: TGTGCCAGCAGGTCGGACAGGGGCCCGTACGAGCAGTACGTC. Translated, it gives CASRSDRGPYEQYV.

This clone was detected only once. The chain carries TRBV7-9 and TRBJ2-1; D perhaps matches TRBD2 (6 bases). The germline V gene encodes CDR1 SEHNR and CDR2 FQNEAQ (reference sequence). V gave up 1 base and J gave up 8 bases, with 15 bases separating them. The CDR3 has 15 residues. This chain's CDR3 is CASSLVLGTGDEQFF. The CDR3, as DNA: TGTGCCAGCAGCTTAGTATTAGGGACTGGTGATGAGCAGTTCTTC. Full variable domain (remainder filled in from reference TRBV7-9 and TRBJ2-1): DTGVSQNPRHKITKRGQNVTFRCDPISEHNRLYWYRQTLGQGPEFLTYFQNEAQLEKSRLLSDRFSAERPKGSFSTLEIQRTEQGDSAMYLCASSLVLGTGDEQFFGPGTRLTVL.

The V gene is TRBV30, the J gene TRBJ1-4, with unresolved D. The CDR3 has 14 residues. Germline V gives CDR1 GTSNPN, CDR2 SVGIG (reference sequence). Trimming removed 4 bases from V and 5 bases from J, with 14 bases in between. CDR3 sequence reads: CAWTLGAGNEKLFF. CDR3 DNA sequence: TGTGCCTGGACCTTGGGCGCAGGAAATGAAAAACTGTTTTTT.

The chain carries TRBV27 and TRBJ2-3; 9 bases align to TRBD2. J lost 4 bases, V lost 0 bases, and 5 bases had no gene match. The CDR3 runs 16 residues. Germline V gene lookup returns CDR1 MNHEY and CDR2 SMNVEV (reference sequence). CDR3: CASSLSSGRPADTQYF. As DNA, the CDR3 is TGTGCCAGCAGTTTATCTAGCGGGAGACCCGCAGATACGCAGTATTTT.

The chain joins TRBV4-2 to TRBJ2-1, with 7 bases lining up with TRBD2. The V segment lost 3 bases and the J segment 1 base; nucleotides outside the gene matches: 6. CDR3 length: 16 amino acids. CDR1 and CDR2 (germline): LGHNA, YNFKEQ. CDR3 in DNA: TGTGCCAGCAGCCAGGGCGCGGGAGTATCCTACAATGAGCAGTTCTTC. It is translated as CASSQGAGVSYNEQFF.

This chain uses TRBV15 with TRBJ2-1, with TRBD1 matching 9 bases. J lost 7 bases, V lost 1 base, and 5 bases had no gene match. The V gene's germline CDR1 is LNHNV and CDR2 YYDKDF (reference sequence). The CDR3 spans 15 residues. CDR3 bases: TGTGCCACCAGCAGAGGGGACAGGGATGCGAATGAGCAGTTCTTC. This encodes CATSRGDRDANEQFF.

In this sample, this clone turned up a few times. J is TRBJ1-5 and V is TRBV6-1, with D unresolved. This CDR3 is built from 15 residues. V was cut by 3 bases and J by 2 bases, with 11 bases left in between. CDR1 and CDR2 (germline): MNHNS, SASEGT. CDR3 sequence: CASSEIGAGNQPQHF. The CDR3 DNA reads TGTGCCAGCAGTGAGATAGGAGCCGGCAATCAGCCCCAGCATTTT.

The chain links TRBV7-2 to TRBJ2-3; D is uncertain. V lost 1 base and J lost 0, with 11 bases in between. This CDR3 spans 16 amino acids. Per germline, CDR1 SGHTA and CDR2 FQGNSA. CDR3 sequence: CASSLVTGSSTDTQYF. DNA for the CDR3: TGTGCCAGCAGCTTAGTAACCGGGTCAAGCACAGATACGCAGTATTTT. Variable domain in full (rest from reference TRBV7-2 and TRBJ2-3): GAGVSQSPSNKVTEKGKDVELRCDPISGHTALYWYRQSLGQGLEFLIYFQGNSAPDKSGLPSDRFSAERTGGSVSTLTIQRTQQEDSAVYLCASSLVTGSSTDTQYFGPGTRLTVL.

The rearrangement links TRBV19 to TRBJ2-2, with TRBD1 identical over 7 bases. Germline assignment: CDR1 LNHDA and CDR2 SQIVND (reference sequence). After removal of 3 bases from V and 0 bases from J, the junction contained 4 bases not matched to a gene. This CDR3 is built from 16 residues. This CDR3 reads CASSMMTGSNTGELFF. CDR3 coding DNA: TGTGCCAGTAGTATGATGACAGGGTCGAACACCGGGGAGCTGTTTTTT.

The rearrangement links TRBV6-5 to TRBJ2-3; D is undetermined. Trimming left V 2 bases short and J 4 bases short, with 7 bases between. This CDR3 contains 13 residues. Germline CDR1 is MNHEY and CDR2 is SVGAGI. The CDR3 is CASSYGAADTQYF. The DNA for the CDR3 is TGTGCCAGCAGTTACGGAGCTGCAGATACGCAGTATTTT.

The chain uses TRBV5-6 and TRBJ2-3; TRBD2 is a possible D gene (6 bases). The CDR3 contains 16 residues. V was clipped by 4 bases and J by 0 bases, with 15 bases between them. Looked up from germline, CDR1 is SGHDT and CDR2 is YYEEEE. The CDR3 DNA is TGTGCCAGCAGCCCCTCGCGGGACTCAAGCACAGATACGCAGTATTTT. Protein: CASSPSRDSSTDTQYF.

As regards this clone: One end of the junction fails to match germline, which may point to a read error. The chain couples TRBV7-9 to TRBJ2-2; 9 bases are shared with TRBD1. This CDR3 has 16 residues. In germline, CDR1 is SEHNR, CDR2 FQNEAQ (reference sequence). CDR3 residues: CSSSSGPGQGTGELFF. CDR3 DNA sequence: TGTTCCAGCAGCTCCGGACCGGGACAGGGCACCGGGGAGCTGTTTTTT. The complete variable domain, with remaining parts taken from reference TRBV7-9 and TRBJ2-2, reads DTGVSQNPRHKITKRGQNVTFRCDPISEHNRLYWYRQTLGQGPEFLTYFQNEAQLEKSRLLSDRFSAERPKGSFSTLEIQRTEQGDSAMYLCSSSSGPGQGTGELFFGEGSRLTVL.

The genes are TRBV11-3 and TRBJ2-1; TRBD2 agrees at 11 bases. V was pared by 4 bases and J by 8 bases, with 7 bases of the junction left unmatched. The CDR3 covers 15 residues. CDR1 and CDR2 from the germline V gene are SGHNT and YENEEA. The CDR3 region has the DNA TGTGCCAGCAGCTCTACTAGCGGGAGTGCCGATGAGCAGTTCTTC. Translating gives CASSSTSGSADEQFF.

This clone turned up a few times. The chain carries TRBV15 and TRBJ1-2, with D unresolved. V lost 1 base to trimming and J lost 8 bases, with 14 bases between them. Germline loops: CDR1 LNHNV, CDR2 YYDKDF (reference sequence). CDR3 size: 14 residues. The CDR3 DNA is TGTGCCACCAGCAGAGGGGGAGGATTGGGCGGCTACACCTTC. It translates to CATSRGGGLGGYTF.

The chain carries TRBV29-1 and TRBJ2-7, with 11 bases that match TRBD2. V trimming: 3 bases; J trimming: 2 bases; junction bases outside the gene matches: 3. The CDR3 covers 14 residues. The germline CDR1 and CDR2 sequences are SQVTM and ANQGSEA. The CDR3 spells CSVETSGNTYEQYF. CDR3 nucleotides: TGCAGCGTTGAGACTAGCGGGAACACCTACGAGCAGTACTTC.

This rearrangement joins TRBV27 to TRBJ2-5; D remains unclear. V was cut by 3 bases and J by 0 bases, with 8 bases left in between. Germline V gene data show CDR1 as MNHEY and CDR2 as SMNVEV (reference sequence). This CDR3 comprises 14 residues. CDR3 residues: CASSLTLYQETQYF. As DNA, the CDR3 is TGTGCCAGCAGTTTGACACTGTACCAAGAGACCCAGTACTTC.

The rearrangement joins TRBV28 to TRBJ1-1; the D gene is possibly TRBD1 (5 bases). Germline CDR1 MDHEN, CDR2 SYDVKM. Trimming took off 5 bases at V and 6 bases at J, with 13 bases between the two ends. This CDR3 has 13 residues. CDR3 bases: TGTGCCAGCAGTCAGACAGAGAGCGCTGAAGCTTTCTTT. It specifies CASSQTESAEAFF.

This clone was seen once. DNA of the CDR3: TGCGCCAGCAGCCCCGGGGGGAGGGATCAGCCCCAGCATTTT. Its protein is CASSPGGRDQPQHF. The rearrangement joins TRBV4-3 to TRBJ1-5, with D possibly being TRBD1 (5 bases). CDR1 LGHNA and CDR2 YSLEER come from the germline V gene. The CDR3 contains 14 residues. Trimming pared 4 bases from V and 5 bases from J, leaving 12 bases between.

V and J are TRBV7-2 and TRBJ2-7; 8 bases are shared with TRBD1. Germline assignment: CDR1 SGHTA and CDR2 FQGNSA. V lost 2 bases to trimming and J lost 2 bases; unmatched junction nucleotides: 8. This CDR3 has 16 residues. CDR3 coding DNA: TGTGCCAGCAGCTTATTGAGGCGACAGGGGCCCTACGAGCAGTACTTC. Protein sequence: CASSLLRRQGPYEQYF.

CDR3 DNA sequence: TGCGCCAGCAGCCAAGACGTCCACAGAAAGTATGGCTACACCTTC. Protein: CASSQDVHRKYGYTF. The chain is built from TRBV4-3 and TRBJ1-2; no clear D gene. Germline V gene data show CDR1 as LGHNA and CDR2 as YSLEER. V lost 0 bases to trimming and J lost 5 bases, with 13 bases between them. This CDR3 has 15 residues.

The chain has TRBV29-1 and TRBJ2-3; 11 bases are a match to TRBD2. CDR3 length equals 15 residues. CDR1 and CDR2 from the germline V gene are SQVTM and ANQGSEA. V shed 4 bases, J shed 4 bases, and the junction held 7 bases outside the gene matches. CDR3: CSVGLVAGGSDTQYF. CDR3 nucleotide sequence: TGCAGCGTTGGTTTAGTAGCGGGAGGGTCAGATACGCAGTATTTT.

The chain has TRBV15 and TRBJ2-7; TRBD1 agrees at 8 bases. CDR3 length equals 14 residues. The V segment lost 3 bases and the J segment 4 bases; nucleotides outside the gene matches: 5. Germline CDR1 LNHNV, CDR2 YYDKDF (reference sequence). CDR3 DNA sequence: TGTGCCACCAGCAGCTCGGACAGGGCTTACGAGCAGTACTTC. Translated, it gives CATSSSDRAYEQYF.

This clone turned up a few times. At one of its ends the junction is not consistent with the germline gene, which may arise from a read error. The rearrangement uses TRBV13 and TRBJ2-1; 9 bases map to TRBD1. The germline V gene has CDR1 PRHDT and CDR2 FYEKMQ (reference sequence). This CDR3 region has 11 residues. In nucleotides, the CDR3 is TGTGCCAGCAGCTTCGGGACAGGGTTGATCTTC. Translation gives CASSFGTGLIF.

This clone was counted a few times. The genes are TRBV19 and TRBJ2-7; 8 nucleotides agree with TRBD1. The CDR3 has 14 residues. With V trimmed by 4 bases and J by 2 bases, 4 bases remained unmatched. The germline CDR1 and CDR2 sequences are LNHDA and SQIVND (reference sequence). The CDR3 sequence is CASSSDRGPYEQYF. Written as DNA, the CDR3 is TGTGCCAGTAGTAGCGACAGGGGACCCTACGAGCAGTACTTC.

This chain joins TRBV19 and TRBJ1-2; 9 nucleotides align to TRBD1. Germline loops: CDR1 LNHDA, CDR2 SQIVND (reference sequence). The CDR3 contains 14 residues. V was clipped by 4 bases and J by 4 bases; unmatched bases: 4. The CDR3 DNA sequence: TGTGCCAGTAGTACACAGGGGGCCGGCTATGGCTACACCTTC. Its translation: CASSTQGAGYGYTF.

The CDR3 coding sequence is TGTGCCAGCTCATACAGGGTCCAAGAGACCCAGTACTTC. Residues: CASSYRVQETQYF. The gene calls are TRBV18 and TRBJ2-5; D is possibly TRBD1 (6 bases). Per germline, CDR1 KGHSH and CDR2 LQKENI. V was trimmed by 5 bases and J by 1 base, leaving 8 bases between them. The CDR3 covers 13 residues.

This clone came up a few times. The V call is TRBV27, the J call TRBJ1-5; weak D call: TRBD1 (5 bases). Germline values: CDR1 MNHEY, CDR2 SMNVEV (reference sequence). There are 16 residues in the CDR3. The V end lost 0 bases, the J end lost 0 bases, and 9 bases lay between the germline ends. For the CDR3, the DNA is TGTGCCAGCAGTTTATCGGGGCCTTATAGCAATCAGCCCCAGCATTTT. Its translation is CASSLSGPYSNQPQHF.

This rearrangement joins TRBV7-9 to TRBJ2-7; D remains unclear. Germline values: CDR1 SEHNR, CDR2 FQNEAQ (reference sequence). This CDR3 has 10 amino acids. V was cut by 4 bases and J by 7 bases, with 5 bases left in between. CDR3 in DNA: TGTGCCAGCAGCTCCTCGGAGCAGTACTTC. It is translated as CASSSSEQYF.

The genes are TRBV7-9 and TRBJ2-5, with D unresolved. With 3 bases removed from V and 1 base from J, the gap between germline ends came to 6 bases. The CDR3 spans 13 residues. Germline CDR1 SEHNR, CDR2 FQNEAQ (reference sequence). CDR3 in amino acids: CASSLGFQETQYF. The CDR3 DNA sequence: TGTGCCAGCAGCTTGGGCTTCCAAGAGACCCAGTACTTC. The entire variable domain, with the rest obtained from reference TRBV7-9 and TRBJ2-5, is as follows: DTGVSQNPRHKITKRGQNVTFRCDPISEHNRLYWYRQTLGQGPEFLTYFQNEAQLEKSRLLSDRFSAERPKGSFSTLEIQRTEQGDSAMYLCASSLGFQETQYFGPGTRLLVL.